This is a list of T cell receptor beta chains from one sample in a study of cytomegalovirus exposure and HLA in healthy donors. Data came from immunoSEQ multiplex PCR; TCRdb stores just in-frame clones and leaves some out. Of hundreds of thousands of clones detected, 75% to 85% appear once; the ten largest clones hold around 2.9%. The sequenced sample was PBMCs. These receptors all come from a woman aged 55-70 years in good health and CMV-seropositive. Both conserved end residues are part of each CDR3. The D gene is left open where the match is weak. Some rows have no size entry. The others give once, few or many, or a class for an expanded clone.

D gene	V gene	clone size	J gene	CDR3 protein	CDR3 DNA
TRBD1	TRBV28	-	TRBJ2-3	CASTLLQGASTDTQYF	TGTGCCAGCACCCTACTCCAGGGGGCGAGCACAGATACGCAGTATTTT
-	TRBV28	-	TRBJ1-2	CASRQGLGGYTF	TGTGCCAGCAGACAGGGTTTGGGCGGCTACACCTTC
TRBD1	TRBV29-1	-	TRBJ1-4	CSATGQDEKLFF	TGCAGCGCGACAGGGCAGGACGAAAAACTGTTTTTT
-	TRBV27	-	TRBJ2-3	CASSLQDTQYF	TGTGCCAGCAGTTTACAAGATACGCAGTATTTT
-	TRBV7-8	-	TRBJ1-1	CASSSYVTDEAFF	TGTGCCAGCAGCTCTTACGTGACAGATGAAGCTTTCTTT
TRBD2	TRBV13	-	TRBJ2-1	CASSPLSGGLNEQFF	TGTGCCAGCAGCCCCCTAAGCGGGGGGCTTAATGAGCAGTTCTTC
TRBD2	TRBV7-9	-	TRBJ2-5	CASTPTTSGGQETQYF	TGTGCCAGCACTCCCACGACTAGCGGGGGCCAAGAGACCCAGTACTTC
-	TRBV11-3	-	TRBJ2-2	CASSLDSRTGELFF	TGTGCCAGCAGCTTAGATAGCCGTACCGGGGAGCTGTTTTTT
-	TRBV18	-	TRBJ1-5	CASSSESNQPQHF	TGTGCCAGCTCCTCGGAGAGCAATCAGCCCCAGCATTTT
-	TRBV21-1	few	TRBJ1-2	CASSTRRPAHGYTF	TGTGCCAGCAGCACTCGGAGACCCGCACATGGCTACACCTTC
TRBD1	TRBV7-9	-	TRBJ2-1	CSSRFVDREQFF	TGTTCCAGCAGATTCGTGGACAGGGAGCAGTTCTTC
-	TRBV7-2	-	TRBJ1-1	CASRLAGGMRTEAFF	TGTGCCAGCAGACTAGCCGGAGGGATGAGGACTGAAGCTTTCTTT
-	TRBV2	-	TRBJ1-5	CASKWTSYSNQPQHF	TGTGCCAGCAAATGGACATCGTATAGCAATCAGCCCCAGCATTTT
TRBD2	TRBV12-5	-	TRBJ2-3	CASEKGLSTDTQYF	TGTGCTAGTGAAAAGGGACTAAGCACAGATACGCAGTATTTT
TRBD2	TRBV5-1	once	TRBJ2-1	CASSLAGTSAYNEQFF	TGCGCCAGCAGCTTGGCCGGGACTAGCGCCTACAATGAGCAGTTCTTC
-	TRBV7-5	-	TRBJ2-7	CVRSCGGPGLDEQYF	TGTGTCAGAAGCTGCGGGGGACCGGGCCTGGACGAGCAGTACTTC
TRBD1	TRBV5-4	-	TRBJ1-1	CASSTRQGIDTEAFF	TGTGCCAGCAGCACCCGACAGGGGATTGACACTGAAGCTTTCTTT
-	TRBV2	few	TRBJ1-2	CASSGRQANYGYTF	TGTGCCAGCAGTGGGAGACAGGCGAACTATGGCTACACCTTC
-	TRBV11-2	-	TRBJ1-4	CASSKSRQSTNEKLFF	TGTGCCAGCAGCAAGTCCAGGCAGTCAACTAATGAAAAACTGTTTTTT
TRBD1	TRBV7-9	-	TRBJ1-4	CASSSGTALNEKLFF	TGTGCCAGCAGCTCCGGGACAGCCCTAAATGAAAAACTGTTTTTT
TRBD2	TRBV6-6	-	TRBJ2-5	CASQAGVGETQYF	TGTGCCAGCCAAGCGGGAGTAGGGGAGACCCAGTACTTC
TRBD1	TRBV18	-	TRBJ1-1	CASSPVLTGGLLNTEAFF	TGTGCCAGCTCACCGGTCCTGACAGGGGGTTTACTTAACACTGAAGCTTTCTTT
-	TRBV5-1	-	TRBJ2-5	CASSYEGDQETQYF	TGCGCCAGCAGCTACGAGGGAGATCAAGAGACCCAGTACTTC
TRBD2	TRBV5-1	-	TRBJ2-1	CASSSTSGRAGDEQFF	TGCGCCAGCAGCTCCACTAGCGGGAGGGCCGGGGATGAGCAGTTCTTC
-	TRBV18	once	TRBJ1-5	CASSPFAMGHLLNSNQPQHF	TGTGCCAGCTCACCATTTGCAATGGGACACCTACTAAATAGCAATCAGCCCCAGCATTTT
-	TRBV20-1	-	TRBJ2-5	CSAPRLETQYF	TGCAGTGCTCCTCGTTTGGAGACCCAGTACTTC
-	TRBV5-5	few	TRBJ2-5	CASSRGSGETQYF	TGTGCCAGCAGCCGAGGGAGCGGAGAGACCCAGTACTTC
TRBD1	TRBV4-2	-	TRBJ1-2	CASSQQVNTRGRDYGYTF	TGTGCCAGCAGCCAACAGGTGAATACCAGGGGGCGAGACTATGGCTACACCTTC
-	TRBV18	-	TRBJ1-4	CASSQASGHEKLFF	TGTGCCAGCTCACAAGCAAGCGGGCATGAAAAACTGTTTTTT
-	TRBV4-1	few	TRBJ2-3	CASSPEGDPRDTQYF	TGCGCCAGCAGCCCGGAGGGAGACCCGCGAGATACGCAGTATTTT
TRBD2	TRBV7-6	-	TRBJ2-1	CASSLGSGGGPYNEQFF	TGTGCCAGCAGCTTAGGATCAGGCGGGGGGCCATACAATGAGCAGTTCTTC
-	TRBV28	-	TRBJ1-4	CASSLSGTNEKLFF	TGTGCCAGCAGTTTGTCAGGGACTAATGAAAAACTGTTTTTT
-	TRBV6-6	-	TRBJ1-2	CASSPDLAGSYTF	TGTGCCAGCAGCCCGGACCTGGCGGGGAGCTACACCTTC
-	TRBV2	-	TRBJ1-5	CAGGGSSNQPQHF	TGTGCCGGGGGGGGAAGCAGCAATCAGCCCCAGCATTTT
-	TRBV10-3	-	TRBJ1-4	CAIRATGGEKLFF	TGTGCCATCAGAGCCACTGGTGGTGAAAAACTGTTTTTT
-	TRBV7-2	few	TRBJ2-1	CASSLGVIRRGPLRNEQFF	TGTGCCAGCAGCTTAGGTGTTATTAGGAGAGGCCCCCTGAGGAATGAGCAGTTCTTC
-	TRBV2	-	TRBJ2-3	CASSPEGDTDTQYF	TGTGCCAGCAGTCCTGAGGGGGATACAGATACGCAGTATTTT
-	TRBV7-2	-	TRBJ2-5	CASSFQGPQETQYF	TGTGCCAGCAGCTTCCAGGGTCCTCAAGAGACCCAGTACTTC
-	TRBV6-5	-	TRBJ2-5	CASRPAGQETQYF	TGTGCCAGCAGACCGGCGGGGCAAGAGACCCAGTACTTC
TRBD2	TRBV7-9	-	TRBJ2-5	CASSSWRDYSETQYF	TGTGCCAGCAGCTCCTGGCGGGACTACTCAGAGACCCAGTACTTC
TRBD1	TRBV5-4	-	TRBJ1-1	CASSPDRGRSNTEAFF	TGTGCCAGCAGCCCTGACAGGGGGCGATCGAACACTGAAGCTTTCTTT
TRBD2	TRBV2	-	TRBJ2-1	CASSGQREGTGQFF	TGTGCCAGCAGCGGCCAGCGGGAGGGTACAGGGCAGTTCTTC
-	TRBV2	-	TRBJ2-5	CASKGYQETQYF	TGTGCCAGCAAGGGGTACCAAGAGACCCAGTACTTC
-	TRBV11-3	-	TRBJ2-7	CASSTNQGHEQYF	TGTGCCAGCAGCACAAACCAGGGGCACGAGCAGTACTTC
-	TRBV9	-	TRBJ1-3	CASSAHSGNTIYF	TGTGCCAGCAGCGCACATTCTGGAAACACCATATATTTT
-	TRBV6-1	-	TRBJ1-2	CAGDNRESVYGYTF	TGTGCCGGGGACAACAGGGAGTCTGTCTATGGCTACACCTTC
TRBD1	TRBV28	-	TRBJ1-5	CASHEQGKVGNQPQHF	TGTGCCAGCCACGAACAGGGGAAAGTGGGCAATCAGCCCCAGCATTTT